This record looks at one T cell receptor (beta chain) sequence and its context. These data originate in a study of naive CD8 T cells in extremely preterm neonates. The CDR3 contains 12 residues. Trimming removed 5 bases at V and 3 bases at J, with 8 bases between. The germline CDR1 and CDR2 sequences are SGHVT and SQSDAQ. Method: immunoSEQ multiplex PCR; TCRdb's copy keeps in-frame clones and lacks some. Of some 6,100 clones listed, under 99% are singletons. Cord blood came from elective full-term cesareans at about 37-41 weeks without labor or membrane rupture. Sample: naive CD8+ T cells from cord blood. The chain recombines TRBV7-4 with TRBJ2-7, with D perhaps matching TRBD1 (5 bases). The receptor comes from a newborn in good health. CDR3 DNA sequence: TGTGCCAGCAGCGCCACAGGCTACGAGCAGTACTTC. It translates to CASSATGYEQYF. The variable domain in full, completed from reference TRBV7-4 and TRBJ2-7, reads GAGVSQSPRYKVAKRGRDVALRCDSISGHVTLYWYRQTLGQGSEVLTYSQSDAQRDKSGRPSGRFSAERPERSVSTLKIQRTEQGDSAVYLCASSATGYEQYFGPGTRLTVT.